This T cell receptor beta chain was documented in a study of OX40 agonist ivuxolimab in advanced cancers. The CDR3 length is 15 residues. The ends were cut back, 7 bases at V and 4 bases at J, with 17 bases in the middle. Germline-derived CDR1 and CDR2 are MDHEN and SYDVKM. The table came from immunoSEQ multiplex PCR; TCRdb's copy has only in-frame clones and leaves some out. In the table there are about 27,000 clones, about nine tenths of which are singletons. The chain links TRBV28 to TRBJ1-5; D possibly corresponds to TRBD1 (5 bases). This TCR was recovered from an adult with an advanced solid tumor such as melanoma, head and neck, liver or kidney cancer. Sequenced here: CD4+ or CD8+ T cells sorted from blood, sampled in a trial of the OX40 agonist ivuxolimab. The CDR3 here is CASIFILGPNQPQHF. The DNA for the CDR3 is TGTGCCAGCATTTTCATCCTGGGGCCAAATCAGCCCCAGCATTTT.